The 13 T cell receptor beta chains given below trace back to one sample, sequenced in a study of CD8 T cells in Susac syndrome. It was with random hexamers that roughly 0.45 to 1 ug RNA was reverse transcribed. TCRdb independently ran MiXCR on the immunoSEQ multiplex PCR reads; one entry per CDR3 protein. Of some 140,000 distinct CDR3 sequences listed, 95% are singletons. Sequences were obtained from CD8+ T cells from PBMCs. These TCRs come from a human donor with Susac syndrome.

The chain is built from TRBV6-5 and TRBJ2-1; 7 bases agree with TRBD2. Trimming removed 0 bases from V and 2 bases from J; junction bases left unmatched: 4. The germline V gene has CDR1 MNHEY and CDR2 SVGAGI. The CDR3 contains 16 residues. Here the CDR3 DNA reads TGTGCCAGCAGTTACTCTTCGGGACTACCCTACAATGAGCAGTTCTTC. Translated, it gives CASSYSSGLPYNEQFF.

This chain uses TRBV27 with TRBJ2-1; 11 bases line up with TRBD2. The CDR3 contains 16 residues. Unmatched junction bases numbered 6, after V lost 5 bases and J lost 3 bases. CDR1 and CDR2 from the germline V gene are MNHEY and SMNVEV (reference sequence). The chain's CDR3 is CASSKLAGEVYNEQFF. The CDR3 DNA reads TGTGCCAGCAGTAAACTAGCGGGAGAGGTCTACAATGAGCAGTTCTTC.

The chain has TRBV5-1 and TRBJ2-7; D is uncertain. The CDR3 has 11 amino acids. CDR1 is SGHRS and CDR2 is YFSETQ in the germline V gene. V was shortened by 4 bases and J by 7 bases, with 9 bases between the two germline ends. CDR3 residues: CASSVGREQYF. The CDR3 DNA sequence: TGCGCCAGCAGCGTCGGCCGAGAGCAGTACTTC.

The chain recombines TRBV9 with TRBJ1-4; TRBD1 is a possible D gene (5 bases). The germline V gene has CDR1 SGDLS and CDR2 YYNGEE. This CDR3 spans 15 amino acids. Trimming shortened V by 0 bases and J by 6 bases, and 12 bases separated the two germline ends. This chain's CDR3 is CASSVAGTGYEKLFF. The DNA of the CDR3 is TGTGCCAGCAGCGTAGCTGGGACCGGCTATGAAAAACTGTTTTTT.

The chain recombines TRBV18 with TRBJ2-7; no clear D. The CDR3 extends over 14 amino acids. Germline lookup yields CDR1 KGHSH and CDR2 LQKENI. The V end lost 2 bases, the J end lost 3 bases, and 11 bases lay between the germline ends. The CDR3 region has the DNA TGTGCCAGCTCACCATGGGCGGTGGGCTACGAGCAGTACTTC. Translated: CASSPWAVGYEQYF.

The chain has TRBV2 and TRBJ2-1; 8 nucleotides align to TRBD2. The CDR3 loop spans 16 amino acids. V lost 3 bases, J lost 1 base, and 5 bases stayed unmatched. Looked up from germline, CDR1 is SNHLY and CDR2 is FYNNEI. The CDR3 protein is CASSDLAGGSYNEQFF. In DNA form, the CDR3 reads TGTGCCAGCAGTGATCTTGCGGGGGGATCCTACAATGAGCAGTTCTTC. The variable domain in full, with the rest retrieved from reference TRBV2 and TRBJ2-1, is EPEVTQTPSHQVTQMGQEVILRCVPISNHLYFYWYRQILGQKVEFLVSFYNNEISEKSEIFDDQFSVERPDGSNFTLKIRSTKLEDSAMYFCASSDLAGGSYNEQFFGPGTRLTVL.

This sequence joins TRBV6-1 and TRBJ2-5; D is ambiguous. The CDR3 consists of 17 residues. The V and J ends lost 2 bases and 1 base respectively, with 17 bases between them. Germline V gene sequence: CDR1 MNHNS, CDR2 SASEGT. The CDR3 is CASSEKGGFGAQETQYF. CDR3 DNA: TGTGCCAGCAGTGAAAAGGGTGGATTTGGTGCCCAAGAGACCCAGTACTTC.

The CDR3 DNA follows: TGTGCCAGCAGCTCGACTAGCGGGAGTGCAGATACGCAGTATTTT. Residues: CASSSTSGSADTQYF. J is TRBJ2-3 and V is TRBV7-3; 12 nucleotides match TRBD2. V shed 4 bases, J shed 4 bases, and the junction held 3 bases outside the gene matches. The CDR3 length is 15 residues. The germline CDR1 and CDR2 sequences are SGHTA and FQGTGA.

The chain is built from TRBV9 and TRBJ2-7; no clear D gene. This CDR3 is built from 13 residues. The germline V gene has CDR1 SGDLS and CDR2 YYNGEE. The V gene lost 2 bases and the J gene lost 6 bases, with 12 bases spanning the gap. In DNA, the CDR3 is TGTGCCAGCAGCGTTTCCGGGCCCTCCGAGCAGTACTTC. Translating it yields CASSVSGPSEQYF.

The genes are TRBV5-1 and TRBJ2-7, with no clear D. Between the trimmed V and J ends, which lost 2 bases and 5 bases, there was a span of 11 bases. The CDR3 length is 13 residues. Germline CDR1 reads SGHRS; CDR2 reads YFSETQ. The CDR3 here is CASSLRVSDEQYF. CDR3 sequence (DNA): TGCGCCAGCAGCTTACGGGTATCCGACGAGCAGTACTTC.

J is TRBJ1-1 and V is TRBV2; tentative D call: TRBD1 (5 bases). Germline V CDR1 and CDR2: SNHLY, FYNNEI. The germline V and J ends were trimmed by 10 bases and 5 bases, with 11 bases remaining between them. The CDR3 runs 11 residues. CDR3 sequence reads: CATSRGTEAFF. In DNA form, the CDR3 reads TGTGCCACTTCAAGGGGAACTGAAGCTTTCTTT.

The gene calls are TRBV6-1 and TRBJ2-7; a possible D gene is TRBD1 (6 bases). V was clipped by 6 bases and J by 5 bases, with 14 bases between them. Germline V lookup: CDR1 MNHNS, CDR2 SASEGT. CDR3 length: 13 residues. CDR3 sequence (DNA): TGTGCCAGCAGGACCGGACAGATCCACGAGCAGTACTTC. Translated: CASRTGQIHEQYF.

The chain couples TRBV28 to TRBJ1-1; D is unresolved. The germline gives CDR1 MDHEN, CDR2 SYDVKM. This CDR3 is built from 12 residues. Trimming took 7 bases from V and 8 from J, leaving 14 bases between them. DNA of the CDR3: TGTGCCAGCACCGTACCTCCAGTCGAAGCTTTCTTT. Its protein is CASTVPPVEAFF.